These 15 T cell receptor beta chains were sequenced from one sample in a study of cytomegalovirus exposure and HLA in healthy donors (dated by TCRdb to about 2017). The protocol used for the library was the immunoSEQ multiplex PCR assay. For the multiplex PCR, a mixture combining 60 forward primers for TCR Vbeta segments and 13 reverse primers for TCR Jbeta segments was used. What TCRdb holds here is the immuneACCESS table cut down to in-frame rearrangements. Part of the clones is not present; checked against another copy, under half of the missing clones reflect an unresolved V gene, and the others are unexplained. Across this sample there are 100,000 to 150,000 clones, with 80% seen only once. 5% to 5.5% of the sample belongs to the ten largest clones. Sequencing input: PBMCs. These receptors were collected from a young man in good health and CMV-seronegative.

This rearrangement joins TRBV6-5 to TRBJ1-1; possible D gene TRBD1, 5 bases. The CDR3 totals 13 residues. Germline values: CDR1 MNHEY, CDR2 SVGAGI. Trimming pared 7 bases from V and 3 bases from J, leaving 12 bases between. DNA of the CDR3: TGTGCCAGCACCCTGGGGCAGTACACTGAAGCTTTCTTT. This encodes CASTLGQYTEAFF.

This rearrangement joins TRBV29-1 to TRBJ2-1, with a tentative D call TRBD2 (7 bases). V lost 2 bases, J lost 1 base, and 21 bases lay in between. In germline, CDR1 is SQVTM, CDR2 ANQGSEA. The CDR3 is 18 amino acids. The CDR3 DNA follows: TGCAGCGTTGAACCCATTGGGGCGGGAGACAGGTCCTACAATGAGCAGTTCTTC. Protein sequence: CSVEPIGAGDRSYNEQFF.

This clone was seen more than once but under ten times. The gene calls are TRBV5-1 and TRBJ1-6; D perhaps matches TRBD1 (5 bases). The CDR3 length is 16 residues. Germline V CDR1 and CDR2: SGHRS, YFSETQ. Trimming stripped 2 bases from V and 1 base from J, with 10 bases between. CDR3 amino acids: CASSFRAGSYNSPLHF. The CDR3, as DNA: TGCGCCAGCAGCTTTCGAGCAGGGTCCTATAATTCACCCCTCCACTTT.

V gene TRBV5-8 combines with J gene TRBJ2-1; 7 positions agree with TRBD1. CDR3 length equals 16 residues. Germline V gene sequence: CDR1 SGHTS, CDR2 YDEGEE. Trimming removed 4 bases from V and 3 bases from J; junction bases left unmatched: 10. The CDR3 region has the DNA TGTGCCAGCAGCACTCAAAACGACAGGGTCTACAATGAGCAGTTCTTC. It yields the protein CASSTQNDRVYNEQFF.

The chain couples TRBV30 to TRBJ2-6; a weak D match, TRBD1 (6 bases). The V gene's germline CDR1 is GTSNPN and CDR2 SVGIG (reference sequence). The CDR3 is 18 residues long. Trimming left V 5 bases short and J 1 base short, with 21 bases between. CDR3 nucleotide sequence: TGTGCCTGGCCACCTAGCCAGGGGAAAAGATCTGGGGCCAACGTCCTGACTTTC. As protein: CAWPPSQGKRSGANVLTF.

The rearrangement uses TRBV7-2 and TRBJ2-5; D might be TRBD1 (5 bases). Looked up from germline, CDR1 is SGHTA and CDR2 is FQGNSA. Between the trimmed V and J ends, which lost 2 bases and 1 base, there was a span of 14 bases. The CDR3 has 16 amino acids. The DNA for the CDR3 is TGTGCCAGCAGCTTATTCGTAGGGGTATTCCAAGAGACCCAGTACTTC. It translates to CASSLFVGVFQETQYF.

V and J are TRBV27 and TRBJ1-1; D is ambiguous. This CDR3 spans 13 amino acids. Trimming stripped 7 bases from V and 4 bases from J, with 13 bases between. CDR1 and CDR2 (germline): MNHEY, SMNVEV (reference sequence). The CDR3 region has the DNA TGTGCCAGCATGAGAAGCCCTTCCACTGAAGCTTTCTTT. Translation gives CASMRSPSTEAFF.

There are a few counts of this clone. The chain combines TRBV28 with TRBJ2-2; D is perhaps TRBD2 (6 bases). Germline assignment: CDR1 MDHEN and CDR2 SYDVKM. The CDR3 is 17 amino acids. V lost 6 bases and J lost 5, with 22 bases in between. This chain's CDR3 is CASSPTSGSGGTGELFF. As DNA, the CDR3 is TGTGCCAGCAGCCCCACCTCCGGGAGTGGAGGGACCGGGGAGCTGTTTTTT.

The V and J genes are TRBV28 and TRBJ2-5, with 11 bases lining up with TRBD1. Trimming took 3 bases from V and 10 from J; bases not matched to a gene: 7. The CDR3 is 14 amino acids. Looked up from germline, CDR1 is MDHEN and CDR2 is SYDVKM. The CDR3 coding sequence is TGTGCCAGCAGTTTGACCGGGACAGGGGGGAGCCAGTACTTC. Protein sequence: CASSLTGTGGSQYF.

V gene TRBV18 combines with J gene TRBJ2-7; TRBD2 agrees at 13 bases. V was pared by 3 bases and J by 6 bases, with 8 bases of the junction left unmatched. This CDR3 region has 16 residues. CDR1 KGHSH and CDR2 LQKENI come from the germline V gene. Here the CDR3 reads CASSPGTLAGGSEQYF. DNA for the CDR3: TGTGCCAGCTCACCCGGCACACTAGCGGGGGGGAGCGAGCAGTACTTC. The full variable domain, in which reference TRBV18 and TRBJ2-7 provide the parts outside the CDR3, is NAGVMQNPRHLVRRRGQEARLRCSPMKGHSHVYWYRQLPEEGLKFMVYLQKENIIDESGMPKERFSAEFPKEGPSILRIQQVVRGDSAAYFCASSPGTLAGGSEQYFGPGTRLTVT.

The chain couples TRBV4-3 to TRBJ2-1; 9 bases fit TRBD2. Germline CDR1 reads LGHNA; CDR2 reads YSLEER. This CDR3 comprises 17 residues. V was clipped by 0 bases and J by 1 base; unmatched bases: 4. The CDR3 nucleotides are TGCGCCAGCAGCCAAGATAGGCGGGGGGGATCCTACAATGAGCAGTTCTTC. It codes for CASSQDRRGGSYNEQFF.

The chain employs TRBV10-3 and TRBJ1-2, with TRBD1 matching 9 bases. Germline V gene data show CDR1 as ENHRY and CDR2 as SYGVKD. The CDR3 extends over 15 amino acids. V gave up 2 bases and J gave up 4 bases; unmatched junction bases: 5. As DNA, the CDR3 is TGTGCCATCAGTGAGCCGGGACAGGGTAGCTATGGCTACACCTTC. Its protein is CAISEPGQGSYGYTF.

The chain combines TRBV7-2 with TRBJ2-2; D is uncertain. CDR3 length: 14 residues. Germline V gene data show CDR1 as SGHTA and CDR2 as FQGNSA. Trimming took off 0 bases at V and 3 bases at J, with 5 bases between the two ends. The chain's CDR3 is CASSLAFDTGELFF. The CDR3 DNA follows: TGTGCCAGCAGCTTAGCATTCGACACCGGGGAGCTGTTTTTT.

This clone was observed a handful of times. The chain links TRBV5-5 to TRBJ1-5; 7 bases are shared with TRBD1. The CDR3 extends over 12 amino acids. Losses at the gene ends were 5 bases for V and 9 bases for J; bases not matched to a gene: 5. The germline V gene has CDR1 SGHKS and CDR2 YYEKEE (reference sequence). CDR3 sequence: CASSLGGLPQHF. The CDR3 nucleotides read TGTGCCAGCAGTTTAGGGGGCTTGCCCCAGCATTTT.

The V and J genes are TRBV29-1 and TRBJ2-4; 7 nucleotides agree with TRBD1. After removal of 0 bases from V and 1 base from J, the junction contained 9 bases not matched to a gene. Germline CDR1 reads SQVTM; CDR2 reads ANQGSEA. The CDR3 extends over 17 amino acids. The CDR3 sequence: CSVEDLRTGGAKNIQYF. The CDR3, as DNA: TGCAGCGTTGAAGATCTTAGGACAGGTGGGGCCAAAAACATTCAGTACTTC.